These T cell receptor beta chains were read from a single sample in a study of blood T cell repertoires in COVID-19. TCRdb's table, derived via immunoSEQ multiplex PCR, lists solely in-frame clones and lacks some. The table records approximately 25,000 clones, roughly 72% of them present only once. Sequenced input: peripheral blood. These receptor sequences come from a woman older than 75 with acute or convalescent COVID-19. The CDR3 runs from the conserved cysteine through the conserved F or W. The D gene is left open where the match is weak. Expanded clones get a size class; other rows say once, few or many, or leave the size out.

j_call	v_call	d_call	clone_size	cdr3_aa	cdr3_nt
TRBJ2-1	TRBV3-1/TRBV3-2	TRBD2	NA	CASSQGPTSGYYNEQFF	TGTGCCAGCAGCCAAGGCCCGACTAGCGGGTACTACAATGAGCAGTTCTTC
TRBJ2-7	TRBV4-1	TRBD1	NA	CASSQDGQGRNF	TGCGCCAGCAGCCAAGACGGACAGGGGAGGAACTTC
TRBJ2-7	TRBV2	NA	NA	CASSGQGYDEQYF	TGTGCCAGCAGTGGGCAGGGGTACGACGAGCAGTACTTC
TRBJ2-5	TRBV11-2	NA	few	CASSLGGGAPRETQYF	TGTGCCAGCAGCTTAGGAGGCGGGGCGCCACGGGAGACCCAGTACTTC
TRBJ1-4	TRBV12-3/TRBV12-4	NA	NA	CASRRDGDEKLFF	TGTGCCAGCAGGCGGGACGGGGATGAAAAACTGTTTTTT
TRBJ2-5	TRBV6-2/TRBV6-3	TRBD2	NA	CASSPRTSKETQYF	TGTGCCAGCAGCCCCCGGACTAGTAAAGAGACCCAGTACTTC
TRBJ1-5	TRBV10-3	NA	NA	CAISEHRAKDQPQHF	TGTGCCATCAGTGAGCACAGGGCGAAGGATCAGCCCCAGCATTTT
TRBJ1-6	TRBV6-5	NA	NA	CASSGAGTSLHF	TGTGCCAGCAGCGGAGCCGGGACTTCCCTCCACTTT
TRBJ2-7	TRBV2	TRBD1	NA	CASVLPGQVGYEQYF	TGTGCCAGCGTGTTACCGGGACAGGTGGGTTACGAGCAGTACTTC
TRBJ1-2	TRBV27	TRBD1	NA	CASSPLTGVGGGYTF	TGTGCCAGCAGTCCTTTAACAGGGGTCGGCGGTGGCTACACCTTC
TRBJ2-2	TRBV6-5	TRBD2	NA	CASPKGTSPTGELFF	TGTGCCAGCCCCAAAGGGACTAGTCCCACCGGGGAGCTGTTTTTT
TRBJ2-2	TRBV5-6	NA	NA	CASSLARVAVQLTGELFF	TGTGCCAGCAGCTTGGCCAGGGTGGCCGTCCAACTCACCGGGGAGCTGTTTTTT
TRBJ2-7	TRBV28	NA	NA	CASTLTDHSYEQYF	TGTGCCAGCACTCTGACAGACCACTCCTACGAGCAGTACTTC
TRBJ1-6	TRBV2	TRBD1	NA	CASSTETGMYSPLHF	TGTGCCAGCAGCACCGAGACAGGGATGTATTCACCCCTCCACTTT
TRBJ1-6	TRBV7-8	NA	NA	CASSLRGSYNSPLHF	TGTGCCAGCAGTCTTAGGGGCTCCTATAATTCACCCCTCCACTTT
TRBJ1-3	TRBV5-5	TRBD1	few	CASSLGRGPHSGNTIYF	TGTGCCAGCAGCCTCGGGAGGGGGCCCCACTCTGGAAACACCATATATTTT
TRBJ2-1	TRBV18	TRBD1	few	CASSLTGTGGSSYNEQFF	TGTGCCAGCTCACTCACCGGGACAGGGGGGAGCTCCTACAATGAGCAGTTCTTC
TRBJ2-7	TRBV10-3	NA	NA	CAIRRDTPYEQYF	TGTGCCATCAGACGGGACACACCCTACGAGCAGTACTTC
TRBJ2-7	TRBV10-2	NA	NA	CASSLSPSDYSYEQYF	TGCGCCAGCAGTCTTTCACCTAGCGATTATTCCTACGAGCAGTACTTC
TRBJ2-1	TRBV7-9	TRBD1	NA	CASSIQGVDEQFF	TGTGCCAGCAGCATCCAGGGGGTGGATGAGCAGTTCTTC
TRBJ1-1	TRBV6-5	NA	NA	CASSYSKWGGTEAFF	TGTGCCAGCAGTTACTCAAAATGGGGGGGCACTGAAGCTTTCTTT
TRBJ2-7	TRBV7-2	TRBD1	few	CASSGTGGYEQYF	TGTGCCAGCAGCGGGACAGGGGGCTACGAGCAGTACTTC
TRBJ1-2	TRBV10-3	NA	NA	CAISEGSNYGYTF	TGTGCCATCAGTGAGGGCAGTAACTATGGCTACACCTTC
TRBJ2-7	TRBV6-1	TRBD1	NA	CASSDEPGTGYSYEQYF	TGTGCCAGCAGTGATGAACCCGGGACAGGATATTCCTACGAGCAGTACTTC
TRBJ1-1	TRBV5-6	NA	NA	CASSLLGQGPYTEAFF	TGTGCCAGCAGCTTGTTAGGCCAGGGGCCATACACTGAAGCTTTCTTT
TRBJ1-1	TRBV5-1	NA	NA	CASRSLAGVSTEAFF	TGCGCCAGCAGGTCGCTTGCGGGGGTAAGCACTGAAGCTTTCTTT
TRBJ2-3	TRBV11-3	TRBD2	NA	CASSLGSGVSDTQYF	TGTGCCAGCAGCTTAGGTAGCGGGGTCTCAGATACGCAGTATTTT
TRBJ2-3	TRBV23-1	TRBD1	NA	CASTRLSQGLRSLTTDTQYF	TGCGCCAGCACCAGACTTTCACAGGGGCTCCGAAGTTTAACCACAGATACGCAGTATTTT
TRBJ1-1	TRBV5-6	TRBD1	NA	CASSSRQGAEAFF	TGTGCCAGCAGCTCTCGACAGGGCGCTGAAGCTTTCTTT
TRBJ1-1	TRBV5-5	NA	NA	CASSLQRMNTEAFF	TGTGCCAGCAGCTTGCAGAGGATGAACACTGAAGCTTTCTTT
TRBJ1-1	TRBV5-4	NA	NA	CASSFQQGRAEAFF	TGTGCCAGCAGCTTTCAACAGGGTCGCGCTGAAGCTTTCTTT